This T cell receptor (beta chain) derives from a study of cytomegalovirus exposure and HLA in healthy donors. A few counts support this clone. Vbeta (60) and Jbeta (13) primers were used in the PCR. Sequenced by immunoSEQ multiplex PCR; TCRdb stores in-frame clones only, minus some. The data show roughly 150,000 clones, approximately 80% seen once. There are 12 residues in the CDR3. V dropped 3 bases and J dropped 7 bases, with 6 bases sitting between them. Germline V gene data show CDR1 as LNHDA and CDR2 as SQIVND (reference sequence). The TCR comes from a middle-aged woman in good health and CMV-seropositive. The sequencing input was PBMCs. The chain recombines TRBV19 with TRBJ2-2; no definite D call. The CDR3 spells CASSMRIGELFF. DNA for the CDR3: TGTGCCAGTAGTATGAGAATCGGGGAGCTGTTTTTT.